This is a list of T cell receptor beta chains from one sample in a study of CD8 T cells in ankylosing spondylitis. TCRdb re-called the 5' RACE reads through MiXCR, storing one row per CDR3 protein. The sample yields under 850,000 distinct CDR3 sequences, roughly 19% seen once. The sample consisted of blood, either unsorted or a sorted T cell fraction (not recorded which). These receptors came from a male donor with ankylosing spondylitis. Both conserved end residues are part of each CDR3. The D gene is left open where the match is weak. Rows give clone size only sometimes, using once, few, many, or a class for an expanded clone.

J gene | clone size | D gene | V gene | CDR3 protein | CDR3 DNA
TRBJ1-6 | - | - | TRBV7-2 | CASSGNMNSPLHF | TGTGCCAGCTCAGGAAATATGAATTCACCCCTCCACTTT
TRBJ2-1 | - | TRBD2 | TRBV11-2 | CASSRAGGSSYNEQFF | TGTGCCAGCAGTCGAGCGGGGGGAAGCTCCTACAATGAGCAGTTCTTC
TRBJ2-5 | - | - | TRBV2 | CASSPGTISSEEMYF | TGTGCCAGCAGTCCCGGGACCATCTCCTCAGAGGAGATGTACTTC
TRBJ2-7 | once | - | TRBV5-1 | CASSLPSNYEQYF | TGCGCCAGCAGCTTGCCCAGTAACTACGAGCAGTACTTC
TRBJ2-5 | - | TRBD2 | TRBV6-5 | CASSWGRDGETQYF | TGTGCCAGCAGTTGGGGGAGGGACGGAGAGACCCAGTACTTC
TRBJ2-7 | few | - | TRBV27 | CASSFGRNYEQYF | TGTGCCAGCAGTTTTGGAAGAAACTACGAGCAGTACTTC
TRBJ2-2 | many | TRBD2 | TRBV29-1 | CSVALAGPHPNTGELFF | TGCAGCGTTGCGTTAGCGGGCCCACACCCGAACACCGGGGAGCTGTTTTTT
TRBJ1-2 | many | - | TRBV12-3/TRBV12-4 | CASSFGSYGYTF | TGTGCCAGCAGTTTTGGTTCTTATGGCTACACCTTC
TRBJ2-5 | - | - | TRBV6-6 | CASSYQGETQYF | TGTGCCAGCAGTTATCAGGGGGAGACCCAGTACTTC
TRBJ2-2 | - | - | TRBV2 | CASKGLATTGELFF | TGTGCCAGCAAAGGTCTAGCGACGACCGGGGAGCTGTTTTTT
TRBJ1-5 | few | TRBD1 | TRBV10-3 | CAISEGTGSNQPQHF | TGTGCCATCAGTGAAGGGACAGGCAGCAATCAGCCCCAGCATTTT
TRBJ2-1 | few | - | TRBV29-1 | CSVDPGLVGSYNEQFF | TGCAGCGTTGACCCGGGTCTAGTTGGGTCCTACAATGAGCAGTTCTTC
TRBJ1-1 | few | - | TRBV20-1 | CTPLNTEAFF | TGCACCCCGTTGAACACTGAAGCTTTCTTT
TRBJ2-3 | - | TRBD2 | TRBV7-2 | CASSPSSGRDTQYF | TGTGCCAGCAGCCCTTCGTCCGGGAGGGATACGCAGTATTTT
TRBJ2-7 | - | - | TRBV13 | CASSPGRVSSYEQYF | TGTGCCAGCAGCCCTGGACGGGTTAGCTCCTACGAGCAGTACTTC
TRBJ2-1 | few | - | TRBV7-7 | CASSLVSKSEQFF | TGTGCTAGCAGCTTAGTTAGTAAGTCTGAGCAGTTCTTC
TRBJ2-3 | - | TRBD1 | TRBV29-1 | CSVNRDRGIADTQYF | TGCAGCGTGAACCGGGACAGGGGAATAGCAGATACGCAGTATTTT
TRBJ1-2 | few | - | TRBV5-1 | CASSLSMGAAGYTF | TGCGCCAGCAGCTTGTCTATGGGGGCGGCTGGCTACACCTTC
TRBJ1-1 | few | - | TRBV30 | CAWSGRRSTEAFF | TGTGCCTGGAGTGGGAGGAGGAGCACTGAAGCTTTCTTT
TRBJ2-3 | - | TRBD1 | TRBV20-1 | CSAREGDRGTDTQYF | TGCAGTGCTAGAGAAGGGGACAGGGGCACAGATACGCAGTATTTT
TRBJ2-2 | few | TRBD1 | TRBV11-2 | CASGGGQGVLNGELFF | TGTGCCAGCGGCGGAGGACAGGGGGTGTTGAACGGGGAGCTGTTTTTT
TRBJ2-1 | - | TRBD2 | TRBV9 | CASSVFSGGQDEQFF | TGTGCCAGCAGCGTATTTAGCGGGGGCCAAGATGAGCAGTTCTTC
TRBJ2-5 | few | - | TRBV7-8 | CASSLTRYGVETQYF | TGTGCCAGCAGCTTGACTAGGTACGGGGTGGAGACCCAGTACTTC
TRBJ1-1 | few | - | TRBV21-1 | CASTSRGRNTEAFF | TGTGCCAGCACCTCCAGGGGCCGGAACACTGAAGCTTTCTTT
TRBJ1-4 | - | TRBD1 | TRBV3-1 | CASSQEGQVFEKLFF | TGTGCCAGCAGCCAAGAGGGACAGGTGTTTGAAAAACTGTTTTTT
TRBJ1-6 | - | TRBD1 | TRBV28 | CASKKQGARLGSPLHF | TGTGCCAGCAAAAAACAGGGGGCGCGGTTGGGTTCACCCCTCCACTTT
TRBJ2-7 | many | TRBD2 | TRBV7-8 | CASSLIAGGPSSYEQYF | TGTGCCAGCAGCTTAATTGCGGGAGGGCCAAGCAGCTACGAGCAGTACTTC
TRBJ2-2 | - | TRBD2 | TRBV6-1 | CASSEREAVTGELFF | TGTGCCAGCAGTGAACGGGAGGCGGTAACCGGGGAGCTGTTTTTT
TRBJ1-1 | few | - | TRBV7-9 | CASSPTQREAFF | TGTGCCAGCAGCCCCACCCAGCGTGAAGCTTTCTTT
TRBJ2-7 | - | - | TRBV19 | CASSIGGGEHSYEQYF | TGTGCCAGTAGTATCGGGGGCGGGGAACACTCCTACGAGCAGTACTTC
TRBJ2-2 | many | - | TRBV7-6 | CASSLAEHGELFF | TGTGCCAGCAGCTTAGCTGAGCACGGGGAGCTGTTTTTT
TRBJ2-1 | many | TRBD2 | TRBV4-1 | CASSRGLESAREQFF | TGCGCCAGCAGCCGGGGACTAGAGTCCGCGCGGGAGCAGTTCTTC
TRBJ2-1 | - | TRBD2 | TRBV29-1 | CSVEGTSGRIVEGEQFF | TGCAGCGTTGAAGGGACTAGCGGGAGAATCGTAGAGGGTGAGCAGTTCTTC
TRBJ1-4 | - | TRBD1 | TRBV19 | CASSGAPGQGGKLFF | TGTGCCAGTAGTGGGGCACCGGGACAGGGCGGAAAACTGTTTTTT
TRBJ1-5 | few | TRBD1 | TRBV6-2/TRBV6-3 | CASSPYGQGDQPQHF | TGTGCCAGCAGCCCCTATGGACAGGGGGATCAGCCCCAGCATTTT
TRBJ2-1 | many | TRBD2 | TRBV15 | CATSSLAGVDEQFF | TGTGCCACCAGCAGCCTAGCGGGAGTCGATGAGCAGTTCTTC
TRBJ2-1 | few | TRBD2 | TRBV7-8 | CASSLFQERGYNEQFF | TGTGCCAGCAGCTTATTTCAGGAGCGGGGGTACAATGAGCAGTTCTTC
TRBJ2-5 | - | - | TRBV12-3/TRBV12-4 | CASSLAIGQLRETQYF | TGTGCCAGCAGTTTAGCGATTGGACAGCTTCGAGAGACCCAGTACTTC
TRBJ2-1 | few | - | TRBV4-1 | CASSPNTKPNEQFF | TGCGCCAGCAGCCCTAACACCAAGCCTAATGAGCAGTTCTTC
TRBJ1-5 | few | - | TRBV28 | CASSLLRRAQQPQHF | TGTGCCAGCAGTTTATTAAGAAGGGCCCAACAGCCCCAGCATTTT
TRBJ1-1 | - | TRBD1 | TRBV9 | CASSTNPRQGMNTEAFF | TGTGCCAGCAGCACAAACCCCCGACAGGGAATGAACACTGAAGCTTTCTTT
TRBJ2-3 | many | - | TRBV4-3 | CASSQDFGASDTQYF | TGCGCCAGCAGCCAAGATTTCGGGGCATCAGATACGCAGTATTTT
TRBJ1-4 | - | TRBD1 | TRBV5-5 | CASSQTDREKLFF | TGTGCCAGCAGCCAAACGGACAGGGAAAAACTGTTTTTT
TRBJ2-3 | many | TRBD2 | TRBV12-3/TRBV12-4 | CASSTWTSGRVADTQYF | TGTGCCAGCAGTACTTGGACTAGCGGGAGGGTGGCAGATACGCAGTATTTT
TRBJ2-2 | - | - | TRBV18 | CASSPPTTGELFF | TGTGCCAGCTCACCACCGACAACCGGGGAGCTGTTTTTT
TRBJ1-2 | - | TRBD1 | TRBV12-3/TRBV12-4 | CASSFGQVDGYTF | TGTGCCAGCAGTTTTGGACAGGTTGATGGCTACACCTTC
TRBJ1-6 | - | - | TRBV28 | CASSLPGRRNSPLHF | TGTGCCAGCAGTTTGCCAGGCCGGAGGAATTCACCCCTCCACTTT
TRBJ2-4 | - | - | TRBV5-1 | CASSLGIRGNIQYF | TGCGCCAGCAGCTTGGGGATTAGGGGGAACATTCAGTACTTC
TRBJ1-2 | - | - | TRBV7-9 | CASSFSGTTANYGYTF | TGTGCCAGCAGCTTCTCCGGGACAACCGCTAACTATGGCTACACCTTC